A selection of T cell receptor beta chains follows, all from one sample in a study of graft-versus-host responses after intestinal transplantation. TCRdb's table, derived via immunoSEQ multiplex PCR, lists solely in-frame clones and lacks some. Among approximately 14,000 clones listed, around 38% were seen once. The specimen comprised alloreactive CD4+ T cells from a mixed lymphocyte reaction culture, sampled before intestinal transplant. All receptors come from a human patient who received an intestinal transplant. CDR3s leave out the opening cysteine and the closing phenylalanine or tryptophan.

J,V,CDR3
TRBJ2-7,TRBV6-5,ASSYRDRGLYEQY
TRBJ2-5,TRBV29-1,SVYWTSGLQETQY
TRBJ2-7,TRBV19,ASTLGQGNSYEQY
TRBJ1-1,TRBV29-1,SVPGGWGVHPNTEAF
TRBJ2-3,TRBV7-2,ASSLVAGTRTDTQY
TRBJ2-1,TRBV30,AWWRGPWEQF
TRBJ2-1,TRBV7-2,ASRPRTSGYNEQF
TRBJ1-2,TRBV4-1,ASSQAGNQDGYT
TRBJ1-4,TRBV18,ASSPQGPTNEKLF
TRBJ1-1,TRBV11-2,ASRTNPRGTEAF
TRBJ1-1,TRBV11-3,ASSWGQGNTEAF
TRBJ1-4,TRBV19,ASSMRVPGEKLF
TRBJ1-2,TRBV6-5,ASSPRRDSGYT
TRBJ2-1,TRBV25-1,ASSELVQNEQF
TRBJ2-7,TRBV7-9,ASSLDRAGTDSYEQY
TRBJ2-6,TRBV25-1,ASSGLSGANVLT
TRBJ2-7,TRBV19,ASSMQGVGLAGDEQY
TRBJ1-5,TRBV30,AWSDNSNQPQH
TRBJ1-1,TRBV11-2,ASSLAADITEAF
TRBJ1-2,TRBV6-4,ASSSTAGNYGYT
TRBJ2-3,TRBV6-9,ASSWTSAPDTQY
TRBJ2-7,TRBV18,ASSQSQVIPYEQY
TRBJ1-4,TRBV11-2,ASSPTAGMTNEKLF
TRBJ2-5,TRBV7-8,ASSSTTSGTQY
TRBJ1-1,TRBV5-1,ASRQGQGPTNTEAF
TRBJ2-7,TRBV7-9,ASSLEQNSHEQY
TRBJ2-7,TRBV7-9,ASSLSVAGSHYEQY
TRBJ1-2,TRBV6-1,ASSVATGNSNYGYT
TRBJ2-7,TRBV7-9,ASSYTHSSYEQY
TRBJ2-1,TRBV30,AWENVPYNEQF
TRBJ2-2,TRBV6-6,ASSQNTGELF
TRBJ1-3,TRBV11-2,ASSPGTWRPGNTIY
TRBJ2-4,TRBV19,ASSIPREDIQY
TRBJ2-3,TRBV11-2,ASSSGLAPRRDTQY
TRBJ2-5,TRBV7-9,ASRVLAGETQY
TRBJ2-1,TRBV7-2,ASSFALAGGQNEQF
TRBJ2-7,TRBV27,ASSKAHPLGYEQY